These 9 T cell receptor beta chains share one sample of origin, sequenced in a study of T cells in Graves' hyperthyroidism and ophthalmopathy. Authors of the study amplified TCR beta CDR3 regions from RNA transcripts. First-round RT-PCR of the TCR CDR3 relied on the HTBI primer set. Via MiXCR, TCRdb re-called the multiplex PCR reads, giving one row per CDR3 protein. Of about 700,000 distinct CDR3 sequences in the sample, 12% to 15% were seen once. The sample comprised blood. These receptor sequences come from a young woman with Graves' hyperthyroidism.

This clonotype was recorded at least ten times. The V and J genes are TRBV28 and TRBJ2-7; either TRBD1 or TRBD2 may fit D (5 bases each). The CDR3 runs 16 residues. From germline, CDR1 is MDHEN and CDR2 SYDVKM. Trimming removed 4 bases from V and 5 bases from J, with 21 bases in between. The CDR3 spells CASSSTAGSWDHEQYF. In nucleotides, the CDR3 is TGTGCCAGCAGTTCAACCGCCGGGTCTTGGGACCACGAGCAGTACTTC.

This clonotype was counted only a few times. V and J are TRBV6-1 and TRBJ1-3, with D unclear. Deletions cut 9 bases from V and 0 bases from J, with 15 bases between. Germline V lookup: CDR1 MNHNS, CDR2 SASEGT. This CDR3 region has 15 residues. The CDR3 is CASTYIPSSGNTIYF. The CDR3 DNA follows: TGTGCCAGTACCTATATCCCGAGCTCTGGAAACACCATATATTTT.

The CDR3 nucleotides are TGTGCCAGCAGCCAAGATCGACTCCTAGATCTCCACCATGAGCAGTTCTTC. Residues: CASSQDRLLDLHHEQFF. The rearrangement uses TRBV14 and TRBJ2-1; unclear D gene. Trimming stripped 0 bases from V and 8 bases from J, with 20 bases between. The CDR3 runs to 17 residues. Germline CDR1 SGHDN, CDR2 FVKESK.

The chain couples TRBV20-1 to TRBJ1-5, with 7 bases matching TRBD1. V lost 5 bases, J lost 2 bases, and 30 bases stayed unmatched. Germline-derived CDR1 and CDR2 are DFQATT and SNEGSKA (reference sequence). This CDR3 has 22 amino acids. The CDR3 protein is CSAETMTGPGLFGFYGNQPQHF. As DNA, the CDR3 is TGCAGTGCTGAGACGATGACAGGGCCCGGTCTGTTCGGATTCTACGGCAATCAGCCCCAGCATTTT.

In its sample, this clonotype was seen a few times. The chain has TRBV18 and TRBJ2-1; 10 nucleotides align to TRBD2. Germline V gene lookup returns CDR1 KGHSH and CDR2 LQKENI. Trimming cost V 3 bases and J 7 bases; bases outside gene matches: 15. The CDR3 has 18 residues. CDR3: CASSPGSSGRRMKNEQFF. For the CDR3, the DNA is TGTGCCAGCTCACCGGGTTCTAGCGGGAGACGAATGAAAAATGAGCAGTTCTTC.

The chain links TRBV6-5 to TRBJ1-3; D ambiguous. Germline V lookup: CDR1 MNHEY, CDR2 SVGAGI. The CDR3 extends over 16 amino acids. V was trimmed by 0 bases and J by 3 bases, leaving 12 bases between them. CDR3 DNA: TGTGCCAGCAGTTACTCGAGTGCCGGGATTGGAAACACCATATATTTT. This translates into CASSYSSAGIGNTIYF.

The chain has TRBV5-4 and TRBJ1-1; D ambiguous. Trimming removed 4 bases from V and 3 bases from J, with 13 bases in between. The CDR3 spans 14 residues. Germline-derived CDR1 and CDR2 are SGHNT and YYREEE (reference sequence). As DNA, the CDR3 is TGTGCCAGCAGCGCTCCTTTTAGGGACACTGAAGCTTTCTTT. The encoded protein is CASSAPFRDTEAFF.

The gene calls are TRBV18 and TRBJ2-1; TRBD1 might be the D (5 bases). The CDR3 length is 13 residues. V shed 5 bases and J shed 7 bases, with 12 bases lying between them. CDR1 KGHSH and CDR2 LQKENI come from the germline V gene. The CDR3 here is CASSDDSLNEQFF. CDR3 in DNA: TGTGCCAGCTCAGACGACAGCTTGAATGAGCAGTTCTTC.

This clonotype appeared many times. This chain's CDR3 is CASSPAGNTGELFF. CDR3 in DNA: TGTGCCAGCAGTCCGGCAGGGAACACCGGGGAGCTGTTTTTT. The chain employs TRBV5-8 and TRBJ2-2, with D hard to call. The CDR3 spans 14 residues. CDR1 is SGHTS and CDR2 is YDEGEE in the germline V gene. The V end was cut by 5 bases, the J end by 1 base, with 9 bases between.